A selection of T cell receptor beta chains follows, all from one sample in a study of T cell changes during pregnancy in multiple sclerosis. The method was immunoSEQ multiplex PCR; TCRdb's version includes in-frame clones alone and lacks a portion of them. The sample carries roughly 38,000 clones, 92% recorded once. Sequencing used CD4+ T cells from peripheral blood mononuclear cells, obtained before pregnancy. These receptor sequences come from a female donor with multiple sclerosis, enrolled in a pregnancy study. Both conserved end residues are part of each CDR3. The D gene is left open where the match is weak. Only some rows state a clone size, as once, few, many or a class for expanded clones.

d_call	v_call	clone_size	j_call	cdr3_nt	cdr3_aa
.	TRBV30	.	TRBJ2-2	TGTGCCTGGAGTCCGATTGGTGACAGAGGTCTTACCGGGGAGCTGTTTTTT	CAWSPIGDRGLTGELFF
TRBD2	TRBV6-1	.	TRBJ2-5	TGTGCCAGCAGTGAAGCGAGTCTCCTAGCGGGAGTTGAAGAGACCCAGTACTTC	CASSEASLLAGVEETQYF
.	TRBV29-1	.	TRBJ2-5	TGCAGCGTTGGCGGCCGTTCTCAGACCCAGTACTTC	CSVGGRSQTQYF
TRBD2	TRBV6-5	.	TRBJ2-7	TGTGCCAGCAGGTCCGGGACTAGCGGGACCTACGAGCAGTACTTC	CASRSGTSGTYEQYF
.	TRBV5-1	.	TRBJ2-5	TGCGCCAGCAGCCCAGAGCTCGGGCGGACAGAGCAAGAGACCCAGTACTTC	CASSPELGRTEQETQYF
.	TRBV20-1	.	TRBJ1-2	TGCAGTGCCCCGGGAGGCTACACCTTC	CSAPGGYTF
TRBD1	TRBV10-3	.	TRBJ1-5	TGTGCCATCAGTCGGGACAGGGGTAGCAATCAGCCCCAGCATTTT	CAISRDRGSNQPQHF
TRBD1	TRBV18	.	TRBJ2-7	TGTGCCAGCTCAGGACAGGGCTCCTACGAGCAGTACTTC	CASSGQGSYEQYF
.	TRBV19	.	TRBJ1-5	TGTGCCAGTAGTATATGGGGGGGGACGAATCAGCCCCAGCATTTT	CASSIWGGTNQPQHF
.	TRBV6-1	.	TRBJ1-1	TGTGCCAGCAGTGTTAGGGGGAGCACTGAAGCTTTCTTT	CASSVRGSTEAFF
.	TRBV11-2	.	TRBJ1-4	TGTGCCAGCAGCTTGAACAGTGCAACTAATGAAAAACTGTTTTTT	CASSLNSATNEKLFF
.	TRBV14	.	TRBJ2-6	TGTGCCAGCAGCCACAGGGCTGGGGCCAACGTCCTGACTTTC	CASSHRAGANVLTF
.	TRBV19	.	TRBJ2-7	TGTGCCAGTAGTCCGGGGCTAGCGAGCTCCTACGAGCAGTACTTC	CASSPGLASSYEQYF
.	TRBV11-3	.	TRBJ1-1	TGTGCCAGCAGCTTATCCCGACTCGGCGGCACCACGATGAACACTGAAGCTTTCTTT	CASSLSRLGGTTMNTEAFF
.	TRBV7-2	.	TRBJ2-7	TGTGCCAGCAGCTTAGGGGGCGGCCCCCCCCTGGAGCAGTACTTC	CASSLGGGPPLEQYF
TRBD1	TRBV29-1	.	TRBJ2-7	TGCAGCGTTGAAGGGGACAGGGGGCGCGCTGGGGCGGGTGAGCAGTACTTC	CSVEGDRGRAGAGEQYF
.	TRBV28	.	TRBJ1-4	TGTGCCAGCAGTCAGGGAGGAGCTAATGAAAAACTGTTTTTT	CASSQGGANEKLFF
.	TRBV5-8	.	TRBJ2-5	TGTGCCAGCGGGAACGGGGGGACCCAGTACTTC	CASGNGGTQYF
TRBD2	TRBV19	once	TRBJ2-7	TGTGCCAGTCGACTAGCGCGAAGCTCCTACGAGCAGTACTTC	CASRLARSSYEQYF
TRBD1	TRBV7-6	once	TRBJ2-7	TGTGCCAGCAGCGGCGAACTTGGACAGGGCTACGAGCAGTACTTC	CASSGELGQGYEQYF
.	TRBV5-1	once	TRBJ2-5	TGCGCCAGCGGGGTTCTTGGGAGTACCGGGGAGACCCAGTACTTC	CASGVLGSTGETQYF
.	TRBV28	.	TRBJ2-1	TGTGCCAGCAGTCCCCAGGGCTTGTGGCGGAGACACAATGAGCAGTTCTTC	CASSPQGLWRRHNEQFF
.	TRBV18	.	TRBJ2-7	TGTGCCAGCTCACCAAGGGAGGAGCAGTACTTC	CASSPREEQYF
TRBD1	TRBV6-6	.	TRBJ2-7	TGTGCCAGCAGAAGGACAGGCTACTCCTACGAGCAGTACTTC	CASRRTGYSYEQYF
.	TRBV28	.	TRBJ1-2	TGTGCCAGCAGCGACATTAACTATGGCTACACCTTC	CASSDINYGYTF
.	TRBV10-3	.	TRBJ2-1	TGTGCCATCAGTGATGGCGGGTCGCTCAAAGATGAGCAGTTCTTC	CAISDGGSLKDEQFF
TRBD1	TRBV25-1	.	TRBJ2-7	TGTGCCAGCAGTGAATACGGGACAGGGGTCTACGAGCAGTACTTC	CASSEYGTGVYEQYF
TRBD2	TRBV6-5	.	TRBJ2-5	TGTGCCAGCAGTTACCTAGCGGGAGGGCTAGAGACCCAGTACTTC	CASSYLAGGLETQYF
.	TRBV28	.	TRBJ2-4	TGTGCCAGCAGTTTAGACAACTTCGGAAACATTCAGTACTTC	CASSLDNFGNIQYF
.	TRBV15	.	TRBJ2-1	TGTGCCACCAGCAGAGAGGTTGGAGGGAACAATGAGCAGTTCTTC	CATSREVGGNNEQFF
.	TRBV5-8	.	TRBJ1-2	TGTGCCAGCAGCTTTTATCGGGATGTGGTTGGCTACACCTTC	CASSFYRDVVGYTF
.	TRBV6-5	.	TRBJ1-1	TGTGCCAGCAGACAAGGACAGAGGGCTTTCTTT	CASRQGQRAFF
.	TRBV19	.	TRBJ1-1	TGTGCCAGTAGTATAGATCGCACGGTCCTGAACACTGAAGCTTTCTTT	CASSIDRTVLNTEAFF
TRBD1	TRBV7-9	.	TRBJ2-2	TGTGCCACGCCGGGACAGGAAATTATAGGGGAGCTGTTTTTT	CATPGQEIIGELFF
TRBD2	TRBV6-1	.	TRBJ2-1	TGTGCCAGCAGTGGACTCGGACTAGCGGGGTTTTACAATGAGCAGTTCTTC	CASSGLGLAGFYNEQFF
.	TRBV6-5	.	TRBJ2-1	TGTGCCAGCAGTTACTTAAGGTGGGCCGCTGGAAATGAGCAGTTCTTC	CASSYLRWAAGNEQFF
.	TRBV7-9	.	TRBJ2-1	TGTGCCAGCAGCTTCGGAGGGAACAGGTTTGAGCAGTTCTTC	CASSFGGNRFEQFF
.	TRBV5-1	.	TRBJ1-2	TGCGCCAGCAGCTTGGATTCTCGGTTCGGCTACACCTTC	CASSLDSRFGYTF
TRBD1	TRBV11-3	.	TRBJ1-5	TGTGCCAGCAGCTTAGAGAAGGACAGGTGGGGCCACTGTCAGCCCCAGCATTTT	CASSLEKDRWGHCQPQHF
TRBD1	TRBV5-1	.	TRBJ2-3	TGCGCCAGCAGCTATAGTACAGGGGTTAGCACAGATACGCAGTATTTT	CASSYSTGVSTDTQYF
.	TRBV7-9	.	TRBJ2-2	TGTGCCAGCAGCTTAGGTGCAGGCCTGAACACCGGGGAGCTGTTTTTT	CASSLGAGLNTGELFF
.	TRBV11-3	.	TRBJ1-1	TGTGCCAGCAGCTTAGCCAGGGATGAAGCTTTCTTT	CASSLARDEAFF
.	TRBV11-2	.	TRBJ2-7	TGTGCCAGCAGCTTAGACGGGCGTGCTGGCGGGACGGCTCGGGACTACGAGCAGTACTTC	CASSLDGRAGGTARDYEQYF
.	TRBV28	once	TRBJ1-5	TGTGCCAGCAGTCGGGACCGAGTAGCGGGTCAGCCCCAGCATTTT	CASSRDRVAGQPQHF
TRBD2	TRBV4-2	.	TRBJ2-5	TGTGCCAGCAGCCTGGGACTAGCCGAAGAGACCCAGTACTTC	CASSLGLAEETQYF
.	TRBV19	.	TRBJ1-2	TGTGCCAGTAGCCCAAGGGGAGGGCCCTATGGCTACACCTTC	CASSPRGGPYGYTF
.	TRBV30	.	TRBJ1-2	TGTGCCTGGAGTGTAGGAGGCCGTAGCTACACCTTC	CAWSVGGRSYTF
TRBD1	TRBV19	.	TRBJ1-2	TGTGCCAGTAGTAATACCGGGGACAGCTACTATGGCTACACCTTC	CASSNTGDSYYGYTF
.	TRBV5-1	.	TRBJ1-2	TGCGCCAGCAGCACTACAGGGTCGGCCTATGGCTACACCTTC	CASSTTGSAYGYTF
TRBD2	TRBV5-1	.	TRBJ2-7	TGCGCCAGCAGCTTGGGAGCGGGAGGGCCGATGGAGCAGTACTTC	CASSLGAGGPMEQYF
.	TRBV5-4	.	TRBJ2-3	TGTGCCAGCAGCCCGAGCACAGATACGCAGTATTTT	CASSPSTDTQYF
.	TRBV5-1	.	TRBJ2-1	TGCGCCAGCAGCCCGCCGGGAGCCCACCCCTACAATGAGCAGTTCTTC	CASSPPGAHPYNEQFF
.	TRBV30	.	TRBJ1-2	TGTGCCTCTGCGGGGAGGGCAAGCTATGGCTACACCTTC	CASAGRASYGYTF
.	TRBV28	.	TRBJ1-2	TGTGCCAGCAGTATTCTGAGTTATGGCTACACCTTC	CASSILSYGYTF
.	TRBV7-2	.	TRBJ2-5	TGTGCCAGCAGCTTAGCTGCAGCCGGACTGGGAGGTTACGGGACCCAGTACTTC	CASSLAAAGLGGYGTQYF
.	TRBV2	.	TRBJ1-5	TGTGCCAGCAGTGAATCGGGGGATTTGGACCAGCCCCAGCATTTT	CASSESGDLDQPQHF
TRBD1	TRBV19	.	TRBJ1-4	TGTGCCAGTACGAAGGGGGCGTTGGGGTTAACTAATGAAAAACTGTTTTTT	CASTKGALGLTNEKLFF
.	TRBV6-1	.	TRBJ2-3	TGTGCCAGCAGAGACAACGCCGATACGCAGTATTTT	CASRDNADTQYF
.	TRBV6-1	.	TRBJ1-1	TGTGCCAGCAGTGCGTTCTCAAGAGGGTTCACTGAAGCTTTCTTT	CASSAFSRGFTEAFF
TRBD1	TRBV2	.	TRBJ1-5	TGTGCCAGCAGACAGGGGTGGGGGAATCAGCCCCAGCATTTT	CASRQGWGNQPQHF